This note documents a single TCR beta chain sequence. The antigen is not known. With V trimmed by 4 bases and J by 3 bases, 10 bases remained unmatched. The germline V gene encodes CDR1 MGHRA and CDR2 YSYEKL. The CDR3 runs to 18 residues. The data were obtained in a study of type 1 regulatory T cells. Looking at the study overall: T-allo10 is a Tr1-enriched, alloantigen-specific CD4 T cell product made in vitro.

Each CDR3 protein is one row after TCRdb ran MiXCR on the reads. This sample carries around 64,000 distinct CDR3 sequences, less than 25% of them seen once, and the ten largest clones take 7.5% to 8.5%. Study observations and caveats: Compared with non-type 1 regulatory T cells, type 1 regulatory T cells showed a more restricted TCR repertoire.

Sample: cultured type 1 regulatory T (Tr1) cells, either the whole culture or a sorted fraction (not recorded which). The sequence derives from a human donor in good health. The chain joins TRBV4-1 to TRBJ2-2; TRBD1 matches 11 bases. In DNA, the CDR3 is TGCGCCAGCAGCCCGGACAGGGGGCTCGGAGGGGACACCGGGGAGCTGTTTTTT. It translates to CASSPDRGLGGDTGELFF.